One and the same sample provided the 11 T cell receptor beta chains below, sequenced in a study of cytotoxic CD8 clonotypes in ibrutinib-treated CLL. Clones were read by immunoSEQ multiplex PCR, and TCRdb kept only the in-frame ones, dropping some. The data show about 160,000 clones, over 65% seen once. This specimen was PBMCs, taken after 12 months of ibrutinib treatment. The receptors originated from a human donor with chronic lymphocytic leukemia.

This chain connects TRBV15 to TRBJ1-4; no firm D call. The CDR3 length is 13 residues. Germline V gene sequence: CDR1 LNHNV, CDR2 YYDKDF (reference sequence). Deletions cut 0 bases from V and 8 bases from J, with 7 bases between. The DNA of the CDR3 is TGTGCCACCAGCAGAGATTTGGGGGAAAAACTGTTTTTT. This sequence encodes CATSRDLGEKLFF.

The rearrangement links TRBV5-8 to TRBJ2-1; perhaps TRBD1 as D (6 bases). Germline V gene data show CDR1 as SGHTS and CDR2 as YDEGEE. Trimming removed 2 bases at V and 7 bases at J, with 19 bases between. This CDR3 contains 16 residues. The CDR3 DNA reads TGTGCCAGCAGCTTATGGGGGAACCAGGGGCAAAATGAGCAGTTCTTC. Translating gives CASSLWGNQGQNEQFF.

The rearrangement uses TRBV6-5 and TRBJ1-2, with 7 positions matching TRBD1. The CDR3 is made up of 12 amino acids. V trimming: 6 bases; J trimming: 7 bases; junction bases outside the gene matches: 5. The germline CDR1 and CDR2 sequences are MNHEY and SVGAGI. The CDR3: CASRGAGGGYTF. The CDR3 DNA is TGTGCCAGCAGGGGGGCAGGGGGTGGCTACACCTTC.

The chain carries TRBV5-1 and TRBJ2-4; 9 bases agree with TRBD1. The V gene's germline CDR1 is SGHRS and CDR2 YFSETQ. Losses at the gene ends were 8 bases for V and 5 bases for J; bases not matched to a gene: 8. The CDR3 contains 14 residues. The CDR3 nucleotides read TGCGCCAGTTCCGGGACAGGGCCCCAAAACATTCAGTACTTC. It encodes CASSGTGPQNIQYF.

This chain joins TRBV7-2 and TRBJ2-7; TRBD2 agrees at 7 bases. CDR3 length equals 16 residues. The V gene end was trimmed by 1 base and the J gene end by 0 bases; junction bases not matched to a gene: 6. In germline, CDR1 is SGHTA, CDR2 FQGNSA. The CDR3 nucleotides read TGTGCCAGCAGCTTAGATGGCAGGACTAGCTCCTACGAGCAGTACTTC. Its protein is CASSLDGRTSSYEQYF.

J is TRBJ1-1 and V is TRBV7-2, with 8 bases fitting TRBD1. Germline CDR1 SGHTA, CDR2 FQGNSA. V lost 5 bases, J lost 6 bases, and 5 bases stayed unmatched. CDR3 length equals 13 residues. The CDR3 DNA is TGTGCCAGCAGCACACCAGGGGGCCCTGAAGCTTTCTTT. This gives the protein CASSTPGGPEAFF.

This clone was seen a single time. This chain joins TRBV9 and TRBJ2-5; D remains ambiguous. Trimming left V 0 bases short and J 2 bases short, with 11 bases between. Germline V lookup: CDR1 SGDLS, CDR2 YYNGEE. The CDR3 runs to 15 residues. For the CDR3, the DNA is TGTGCCAGCAGCGTAGGCAGGCCGCTTCAAGAGACCCAGTACTTC. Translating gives CASSVGRPLQETQYF.

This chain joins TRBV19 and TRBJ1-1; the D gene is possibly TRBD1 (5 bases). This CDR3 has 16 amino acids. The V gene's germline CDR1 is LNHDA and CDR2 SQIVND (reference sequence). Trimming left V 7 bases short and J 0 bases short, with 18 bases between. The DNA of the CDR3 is TGTGCCAGTAAATCCGGGGGGTTTGGGATGAACACTGAAGCTTTCTTT. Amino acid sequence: CASKSGGFGMNTEAFF. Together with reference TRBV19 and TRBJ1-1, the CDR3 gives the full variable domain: DGGITQSPKYLFRKEGQNVTLSCEQNLNHDAMYWYRQDPGQGLRLIYYSQIVNDFQKGDIAEGYSVSREKKESFPLTVTSAQKNPTAFYLCASKSGGFGMNTEAFFGQGTRLTVV.

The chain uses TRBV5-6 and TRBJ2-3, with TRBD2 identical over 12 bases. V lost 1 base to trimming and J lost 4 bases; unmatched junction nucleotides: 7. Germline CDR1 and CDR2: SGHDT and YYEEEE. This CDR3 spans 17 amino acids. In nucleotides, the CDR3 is TGTGCCAGCAGCTTGCGTCCTAGCGGGAGGGCCCCAGATACGCAGTATTTT. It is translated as CASSLRPSGRAPDTQYF.

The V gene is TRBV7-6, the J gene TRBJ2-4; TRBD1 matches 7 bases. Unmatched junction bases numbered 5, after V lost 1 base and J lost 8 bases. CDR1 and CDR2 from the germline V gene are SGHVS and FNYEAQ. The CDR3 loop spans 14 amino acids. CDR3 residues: CASSLGQGPHIQYF. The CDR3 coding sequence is TGTGCCAGCAGCTTAGGACAGGGACCCCACATTCAGTACTTC.

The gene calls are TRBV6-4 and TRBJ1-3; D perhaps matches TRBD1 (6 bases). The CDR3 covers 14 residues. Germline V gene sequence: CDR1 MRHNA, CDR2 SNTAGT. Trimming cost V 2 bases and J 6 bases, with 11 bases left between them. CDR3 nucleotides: TGTGCCAGCAGTGACGCAGACAGGAAAAACACCATATATTTT. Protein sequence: CASSDADRKNTIYF.